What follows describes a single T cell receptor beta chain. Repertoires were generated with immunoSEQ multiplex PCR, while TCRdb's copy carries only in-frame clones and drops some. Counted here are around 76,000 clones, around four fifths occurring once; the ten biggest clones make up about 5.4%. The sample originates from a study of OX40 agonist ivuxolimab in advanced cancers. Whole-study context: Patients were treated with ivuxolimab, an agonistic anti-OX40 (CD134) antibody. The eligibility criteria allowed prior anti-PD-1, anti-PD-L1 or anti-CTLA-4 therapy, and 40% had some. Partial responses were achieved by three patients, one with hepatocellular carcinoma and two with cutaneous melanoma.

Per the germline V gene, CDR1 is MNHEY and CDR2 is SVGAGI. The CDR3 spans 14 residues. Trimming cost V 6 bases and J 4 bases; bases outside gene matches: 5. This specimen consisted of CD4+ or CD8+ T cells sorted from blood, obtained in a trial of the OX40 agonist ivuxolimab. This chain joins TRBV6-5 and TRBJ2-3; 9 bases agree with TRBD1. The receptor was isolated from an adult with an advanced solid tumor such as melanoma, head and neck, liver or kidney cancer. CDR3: CASRAGTGSDTQYF. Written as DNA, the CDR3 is TGTGCCAGCAGGGCCGGGACAGGGTCAGATACGCAGTATTTT.